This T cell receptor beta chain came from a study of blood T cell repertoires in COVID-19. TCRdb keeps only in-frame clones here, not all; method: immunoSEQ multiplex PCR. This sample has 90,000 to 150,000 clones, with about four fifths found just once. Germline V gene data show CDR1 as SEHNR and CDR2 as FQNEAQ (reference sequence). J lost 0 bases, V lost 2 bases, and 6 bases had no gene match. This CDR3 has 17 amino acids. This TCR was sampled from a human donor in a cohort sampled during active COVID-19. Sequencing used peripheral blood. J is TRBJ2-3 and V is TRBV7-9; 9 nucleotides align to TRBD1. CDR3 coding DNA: TGTGCCAGCAGCTTACCTACCGGGACAGGGAGCACAGATACGCAGTATTTT. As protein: CASSLPTGTGSTDTQYF.